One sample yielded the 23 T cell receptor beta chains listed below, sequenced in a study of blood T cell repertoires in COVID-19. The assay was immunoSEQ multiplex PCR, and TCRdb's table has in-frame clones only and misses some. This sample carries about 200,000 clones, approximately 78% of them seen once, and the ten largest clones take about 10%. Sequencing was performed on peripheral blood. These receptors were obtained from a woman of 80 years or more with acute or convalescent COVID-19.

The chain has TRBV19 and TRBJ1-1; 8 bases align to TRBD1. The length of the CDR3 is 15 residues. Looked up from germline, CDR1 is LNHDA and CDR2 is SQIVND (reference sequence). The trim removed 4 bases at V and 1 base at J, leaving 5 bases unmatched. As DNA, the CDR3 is TGTGCCAGTAGTACTCAGGGGGCTGGGAACACTGAAGCTTTCTTT. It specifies CASSTQGAGNTEAFF.

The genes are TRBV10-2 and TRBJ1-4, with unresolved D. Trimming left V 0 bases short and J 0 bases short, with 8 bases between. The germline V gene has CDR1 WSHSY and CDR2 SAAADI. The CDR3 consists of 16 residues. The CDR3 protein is CASSESRDTTNEKLFF. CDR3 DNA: TGCGCCAGCAGTGAGTCCCGGGATACAACTAATGAAAAACTGTTTTTT.

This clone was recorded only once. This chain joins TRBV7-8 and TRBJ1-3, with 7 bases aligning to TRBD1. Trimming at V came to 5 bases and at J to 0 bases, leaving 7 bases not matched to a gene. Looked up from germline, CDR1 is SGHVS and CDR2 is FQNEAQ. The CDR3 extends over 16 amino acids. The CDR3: CASSPRGPVSGNTIYF. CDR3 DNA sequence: TGTGCCAGCAGCCCTAGGGGGCCAGTCTCTGGAAACACCATATATTTT.

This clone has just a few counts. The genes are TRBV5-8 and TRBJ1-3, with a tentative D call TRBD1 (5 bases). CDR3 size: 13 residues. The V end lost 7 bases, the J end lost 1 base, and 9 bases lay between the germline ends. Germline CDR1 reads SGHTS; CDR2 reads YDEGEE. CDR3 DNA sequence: TGTGCCAGCGGGAAGGGGTCTGGAAACACCATATATTTT. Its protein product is CASGKGSGNTIYF.

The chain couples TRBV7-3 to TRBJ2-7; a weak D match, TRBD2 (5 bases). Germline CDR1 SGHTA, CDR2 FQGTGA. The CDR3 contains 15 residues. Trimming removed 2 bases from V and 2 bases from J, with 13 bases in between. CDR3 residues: CASSLGGDGTYEQYF. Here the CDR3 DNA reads TGTGCCAGCAGCTTAGGAGGTGACGGCACCTACGAGCAGTACTTC.

CDR3 DNA: TGTGCCAGCACCTTAAACCGGGGGACTGAAGCTTTCTTT. This encodes CASTLNRGTEAFF. V usage is TRBV28 and J usage is TRBJ1-1; TRBD1 is a possible D gene (5 bases). Trimming stripped 7 bases from V and 5 bases from J, with 14 bases between. Germline V gene sequence: CDR1 MDHEN, CDR2 SYDVKM. The CDR3 has 13 amino acids. Variable domain in full (rest from reference TRBV28 and TRBJ1-1): DVKVTQSSRYLVKRTGEKVFLECVQDMDHENMFWYRQDPGLGLRLIYFSYDVKMKEKGDIPEGYSVSREKKERFSLILESASTNQTSMYLCASTLNRGTEAFFGQGTRLTVV.

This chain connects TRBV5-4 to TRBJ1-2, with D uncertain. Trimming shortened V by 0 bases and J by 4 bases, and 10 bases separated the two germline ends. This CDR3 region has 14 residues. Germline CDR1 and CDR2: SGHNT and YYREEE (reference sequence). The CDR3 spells CASSLDTRGYGYTF. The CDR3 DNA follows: TGTGCCAGCAGCTTGGACACAAGAGGCTATGGCTACACCTTC.

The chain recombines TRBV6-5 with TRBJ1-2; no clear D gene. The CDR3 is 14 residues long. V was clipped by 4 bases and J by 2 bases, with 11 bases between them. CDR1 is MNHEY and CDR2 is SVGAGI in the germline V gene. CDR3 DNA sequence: TGTGCCAGCAGTTCCCCCAAGGAGAACTATGGCTACACCTTC. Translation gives CASSSPKENYGYTF.

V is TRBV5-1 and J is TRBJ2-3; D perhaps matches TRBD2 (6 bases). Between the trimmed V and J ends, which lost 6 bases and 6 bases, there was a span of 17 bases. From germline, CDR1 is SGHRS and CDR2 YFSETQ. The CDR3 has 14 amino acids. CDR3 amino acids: CASTWDSPGDTQYF. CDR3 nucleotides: TGCGCCAGCACCTGGGACTCCCCGGGGGATACGCAGTATTTT.

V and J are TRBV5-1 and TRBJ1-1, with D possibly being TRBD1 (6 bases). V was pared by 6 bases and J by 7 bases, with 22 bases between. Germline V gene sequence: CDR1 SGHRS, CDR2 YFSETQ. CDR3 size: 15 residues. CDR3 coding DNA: TGCGCCAGCAAAAGAAGTCAGGGGCCCGAGAATGAAGCTTTCTTT. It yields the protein CASKRSQGPENEAFF. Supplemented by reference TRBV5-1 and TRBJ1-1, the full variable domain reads KAGVTQTPRYLIKTRGQQVTLSCSPISGHRSVSWYQQTPGQGLQFLFEYFSETQRNKGNFPGRFSGRQFSNSRSEMNVSTLELGDSALYLCASKRSQGPENEAFFGQGTRLTVV.

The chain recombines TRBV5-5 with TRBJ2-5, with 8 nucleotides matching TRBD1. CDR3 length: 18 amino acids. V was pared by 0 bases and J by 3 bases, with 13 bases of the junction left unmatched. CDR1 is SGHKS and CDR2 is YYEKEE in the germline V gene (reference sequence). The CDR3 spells CASSLVLRGPKLEETQYF. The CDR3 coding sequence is TGTGCCAGCAGCTTGGTCCTCAGGGGGCCGAAGTTAGAAGAGACCCAGTACTTC.

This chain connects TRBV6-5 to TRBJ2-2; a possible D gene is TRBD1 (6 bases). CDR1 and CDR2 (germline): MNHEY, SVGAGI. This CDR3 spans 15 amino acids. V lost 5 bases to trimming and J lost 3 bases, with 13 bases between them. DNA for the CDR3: TGTGCCAGCAGTCTCGACAGGTCCGACACCGGGGAGCTGTTTTTT. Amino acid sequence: CASSLDRSDTGELFF.

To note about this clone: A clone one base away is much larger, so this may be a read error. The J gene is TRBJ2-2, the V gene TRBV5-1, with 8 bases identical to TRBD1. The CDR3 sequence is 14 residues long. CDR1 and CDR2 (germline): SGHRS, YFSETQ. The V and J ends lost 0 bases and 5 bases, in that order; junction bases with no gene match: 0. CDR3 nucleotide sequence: TGCGCCAGCAGCTTGGGGACAGGGACCGGGGAGCTGTTTTTT. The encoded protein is CASSLGTGTGELFF.

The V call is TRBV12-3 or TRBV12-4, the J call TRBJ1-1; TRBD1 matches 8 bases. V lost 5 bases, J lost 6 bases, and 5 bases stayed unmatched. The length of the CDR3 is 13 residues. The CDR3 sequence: CASSTDRGAEAFF. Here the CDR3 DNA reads TGTGCCAGCAGTACTGACAGGGGAGCTGAAGCTTTCTTT.

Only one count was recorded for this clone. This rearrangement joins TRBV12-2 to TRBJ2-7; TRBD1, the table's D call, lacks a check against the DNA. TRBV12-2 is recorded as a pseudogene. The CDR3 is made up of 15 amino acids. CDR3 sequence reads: CASRLECRFLCEQYF. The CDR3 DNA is TGTGCAAGTCGCTTAGAGTGCAGGTTCCTTTGCGAGCAGTACTTC.

The CDR3 protein is CASSEEGGYRNTIYF. The DNA for the CDR3 is TGTGCCAGCAGTGAAGAGGGAGGCTATCGAAACACCATATATTTT. The J gene is TRBJ1-3, the V gene TRBV6-1, with D uncertain. Germline V gene sequence: CDR1 MNHNS, CDR2 SASEGT. This CDR3 spans 15 amino acids. Trimming shortened V by 1 base and J by 5 bases, and 12 bases separated the two germline ends.

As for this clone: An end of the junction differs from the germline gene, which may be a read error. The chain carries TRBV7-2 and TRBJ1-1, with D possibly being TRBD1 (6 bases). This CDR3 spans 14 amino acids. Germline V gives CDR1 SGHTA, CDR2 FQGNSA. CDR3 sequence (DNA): TGTGCCAGCAGCCTAGCGGGACAGAACACTGAAGCTTTCTTT. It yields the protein CASSLAGQNTEAFF. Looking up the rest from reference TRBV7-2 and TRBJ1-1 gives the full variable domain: GAGVSQSPSNKVTEKGKDVELRCDPISGHTALYWYRQSLGQGLEFLIYFQGNSAPDKSGLPSDRFSAERTGGSVSTLTIQRTQQEDSAVYLCASSLAGQNTEAFFGQGTRLTVV.

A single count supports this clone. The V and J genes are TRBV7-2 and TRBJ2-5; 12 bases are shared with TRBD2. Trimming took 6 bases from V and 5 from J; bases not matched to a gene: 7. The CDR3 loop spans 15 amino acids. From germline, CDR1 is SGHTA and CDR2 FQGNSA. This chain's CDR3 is CASSLAGGPGETQYF. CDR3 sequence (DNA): TGTGCCAGCAGTCTAGCGGGGGGGCCAGGGGAGACCCAGTACTTC.

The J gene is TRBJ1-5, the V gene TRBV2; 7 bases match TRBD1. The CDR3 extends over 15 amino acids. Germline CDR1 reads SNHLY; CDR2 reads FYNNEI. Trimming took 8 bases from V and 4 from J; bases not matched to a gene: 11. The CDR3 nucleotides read TGTGCCAGCGATGACAGGGATCGATCAAATCAGCCCCAGCATTTT. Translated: CASDDRDRSNQPQHF.

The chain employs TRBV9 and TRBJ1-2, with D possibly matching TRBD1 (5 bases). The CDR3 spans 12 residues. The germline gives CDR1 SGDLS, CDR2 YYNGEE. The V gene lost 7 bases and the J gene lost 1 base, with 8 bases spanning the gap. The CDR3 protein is CASDRDNYGYTF. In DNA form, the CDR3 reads TGTGCCAGCGACAGAGATAACTATGGCTACACCTTC.

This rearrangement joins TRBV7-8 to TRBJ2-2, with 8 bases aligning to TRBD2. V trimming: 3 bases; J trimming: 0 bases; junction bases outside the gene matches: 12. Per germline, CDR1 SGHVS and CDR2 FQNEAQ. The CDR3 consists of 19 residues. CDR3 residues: CASSLRRGARLSNTGELFF. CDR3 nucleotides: TGTGCCAGCAGCTTGAGGCGGGGGGCCAGACTCTCGAACACCGGGGAGCTGTTTTTT.

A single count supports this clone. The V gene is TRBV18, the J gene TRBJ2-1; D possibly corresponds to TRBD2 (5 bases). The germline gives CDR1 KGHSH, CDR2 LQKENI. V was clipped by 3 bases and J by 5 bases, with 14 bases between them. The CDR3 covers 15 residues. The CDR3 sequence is CASSPIQRSNNEQFF. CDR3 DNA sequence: TGTGCCAGCTCACCTATCCAGCGGAGTAACAATGAGCAGTTCTTC.

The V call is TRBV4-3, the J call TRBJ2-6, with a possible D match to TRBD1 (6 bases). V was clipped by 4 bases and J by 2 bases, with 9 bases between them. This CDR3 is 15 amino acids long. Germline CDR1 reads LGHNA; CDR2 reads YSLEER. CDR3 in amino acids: CASSPHRAGANVLTF. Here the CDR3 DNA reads TGCGCCAGCAGCCCCCACAGGGCTGGGGCCAACGTCCTGACTTTC.